The clone carrying this T cell receptor beta chain was observed a handful of times. Its antigen is still unknown. The sample originates from a study of cytomegalovirus exposure and HLA in healthy donors. Findings and limits, study-wide: The presence/absence work took it that sequencing depth was about the same across donors.

A multiplex PCR was run with 60 Vbeta primers and 13 Jbeta primers. The protocol was immunoSEQ multiplex PCR, while the TCRdb copy is restricted to in-frame clones and leaves out a portion. The sample carries 200,000 to 250,000 clones, 82% recorded once. This CDR3 is built from 16 residues. Losses at the gene ends were 0 bases for V and 5 bases for J; bases not matched to a gene: 5. In germline, CDR1 is SGHRS, CDR2 YFSETQ. This chain uses TRBV5-1 with TRBJ2-1, with 10 nucleotides matching TRBD1. The sequencing input was PBMCs. The sequence came from a middle-aged woman in good health and CMV-seronegative. CDR3 sequence: CASSLAGGTGDNEQFF. DNA of the CDR3: TGCGCCAGCAGCTTGGCCGGCGGGACAGGGGACAATGAGCAGTTCTTC.